The count of the clone carrying this T cell receptor (beta chain) is one. Its antigen is currently unknown. These data come from a study of graft-versus-host responses after intestinal transplantation. Study-wide background: Recipients were all induced with anti-thymocyte globulin, then given tacrolimus and steroids for around three years. General study results and limits: Recipient marrow harbored GvH clones, some of which surfaced first in ileum or blood. High graft-versus-host to host-versus-graft clonal ratios were seen in allografts of patients with graft-donor T cell macrochimerism.

Intraepithelial and lamina propria lymphocytes were isolated from graft specimens. Between the trimmed V and J ends, which lost 3 bases and 6 bases, there was a span of 4 bases. This CDR3 region has 11 residues. The V gene's germline CDR1 is MDHEN and CDR2 SYDVKM. Assay used: immunoSEQ multiplex PCR; TCRdb lists only in-frame clones, some missing. The repertoire includes about 17,000 clones, 60% to 85% of them detected once, and roughly 8% sits in the top ten. The origin of this receptor is a human patient who received an intestinal transplant, so some T cells may come from the graft donor. The material was ileum tissue, obtained approximately 420 days after intestinal transplant. The chain carries TRBV28 and TRBJ2-3; no clear D. The CDR3 DNA is TGTGCCAGCAGTTTTGGGGATACGCAGTATTTT. Its protein product is CASSFGDTQYF.